This T cell receptor beta chain was sequenced for a study of blood T cell repertoires in COVID-19. Study-level information: Samples of COVID-19 (acute and convalescent) were obtained from the United States, Italy and Spain. Nucleic acid was either cDNA or gDNA, and it came from T cells, B-cell-depleted T cells, or PBMCs.

In the authors' methods: Estimated nucleated cell counts came from reference gene primer amplification. Some clones are missing from TCRdb's copy, which holds only in-frame ones; the method was immunoSEQ multiplex PCR. V, J and clone size derive from that table, while D and trimming were established from the DNA sequence. There are 200,000 to 250,000 clones in the sample; 80% to 90% occur only once, and approximately 8% lies in the top ten. This clone was recorded a few times. Germline CDR1 and CDR2: SGHVS and FNYEAQ. The length of the CDR3 is 15 residues. Trimming stripped 1 base from V and 8 bases from J, with 15 bases between.

The chain is built from TRBV7-6 and TRBJ2-1; D uncertain. Sequenced material: peripheral blood. This TCR was sampled from a woman between 45 and 65 years old with active or convalescent COVID-19. CDR3 nucleotide sequence: TGTGCCAGCAGCTTAGGGTTTGCTAGAGTCCATGAGCAGTTCTTC. Its protein product is CASSLGFARVHEQFF.